This record concerns one T cell receptor (beta chain) sequence. This clone's antigen is unknown. No qualities accompany the bases; no much larger clone lies one base away. Receptors were amplified or captured by the immunoSEQ multiplex PCR assay. For most patients, genomic DNA was subjected to high-throughput TCR-beta CDR3 sequencing by Adaptive Biotechnologies. Processing in the source paper ran as follows. Adaptive's ImmunoSEQ software was the source of the TCR sequencing data for about 17 patients, while a few other patients were processed with MiXCR and VDJtools. Because the origin of CDR3 nucleotide sequences shared between donor and recipient could not be assigned, those sequences were removed. To count as alloreactive, a clone needed at least 2-fold expansion over unstimulated cells and a minimum CFSE-low frequency of 0.002% (template counts) or 0.001% (read counts). Clones were considered mappable if detected in sequenced pre-transplant spleen, lymph node, or MLR CFSE-low populations of the donor or recipient. The cumulative frequency of alloreactive clones was calculated as a percentage of all sequences, weighted by copy number. TCRdb limited this immuneACCESS table to in-frame rearrangements with V and J called. A share of clones is missing; checked studies link under half to unresolved V genes, and the rest is unexplained. V and J calls and clone size follow that table, whereas D and trimming were derived from the DNA. Recorded for this sample are some 15,000 clones; around two thirds of them occurred a single time. The leading ten clones occupy approximately 3.5% of the sample.

For CDR1 and CDR2, the germline V gene (reference sequence) lists MNHEY and SMNVEV. Spanning cysteine to phenylalanine, the CDR3 consists of 14 amino acids. The kept DNA is CDR3 alone, 42 bases in frame from the first base. A distance of 7 bases separates the germline ends of V and J, which lose 4 bases and 1 base respectively. Intraepithelial and lamina propria lymphocytes were isolated from graft specimens using dithiothreitol, EDTA incubations and collagenase D digestion. Bulk TCR-beta sequencing was performed on serial intestinal graft biopsy specimens collected as late as 600 days after transplant. This sample was included in a study of graft-versus-host responses after intestinal transplantation (dated by TCRdb to 2020 to 2022). Background for the entire study: Multivisceral, liver-intestinal, or isolated intestinal transplants were received by the recipients. All recipients received anti-thymocyte globulin induction followed by maintenance tacrolimus and steroids for 3 to 4 years. After intestinal transplantation, graft-versus-host and host-versus-graft alloreactive T cell clones in the graft, circulation and bone marrow were tracked using bulk TCR-beta CDR3 sequencing. To identify alloreactive clones, pre-transplant mixed lymphocyte reaction products were sequenced and then compared with unstimulated pre-transplant donor and recipient T cells. The cohort enrolled some 23 intestinal transplant recipients including one retransplant, and a few patients lacking pretransplant specimens were excluded. Donor T cell macrochimerism was defined as a peak of at least 4% donor T cells among recipient peripheral blood mononuclear cells. Samples from a few later patients were sequenced in-house on an Illumina MiSeq with MiXCR processing rather than by the commercial service. What the research found in general, with its limitations: Peak levels of circulating GvH clones were associated with declines in HvG clones early after transplant. High GvH to HvG T cell clonal ratios were observed in the allografts of patients with donor T cell macrochimerism. The conclusions were limited by the relatively low number and heterogeneity of the intestinal transplant patients. GvH clones turned up in recipient bone marrow, with some appearing earlier in ileal mucosa or blood, a pattern consistent with an intestinal mucosal origin.

The chain links TRBV27 with TRBJ2-2; the D gene assignment is ambiguous. This clonotype was sampled from a human patient who received an intestinal transplant, so some T cells may come from the graft donor. Sequences were derived from ileum tissue, sampled 14 days after transplant. The DNA is TGTGCCAGCAGTTCCCTAGGGAACACCGGGGAGCTGTTTTTT. The encoded protein is CASSSLGNTGELFF.